This is a list of T cell receptor beta chains from one sample in a study of CD8+ T cells in alopecia areata. Measured with immunoSEQ multiplex PCR; TCRdb has only the in-frame clones, and not every one. Here the sample spans about 210,000 clones, around three fifths being singletons. The material sequenced was CD4+ T cells sorted from blood, taken at week 4, from a patient treated with tofacitinib. Every receptor here comes from a human donor with alopecia areata. Both conserved end residues are part of each CDR3.

CASSRNRGHQPQHF | TRBJ1-5 | TRBV5-6
CSVERSQGNGYTF | TRBJ1-2 | TRBV29-1
CSVVQGNRQETQYF | TRBJ2-5 | TRBV29-1
CASSLTVGGDTQYF | TRBJ2-3 | TRBV5-1
CASSPRSGNEKLFF | TRBJ1-4 | TRBV5-4
CASSLDPFNYEQYF | TRBJ2-7 | TRBV5-1
CASSLGQSYEQYF | TRBJ2-7 | TRBV5-1
CASSQFYGSPLHF | TRBJ1-6 | TRBV14
CASSFDSYNSPLHF | TRBJ1-6 | TRBV5-1
CASSSGQSSYNSPLHF | TRBJ1-6 | TRBV5-1
CASSLGQAGANVLTF | TRBJ2-6 | TRBV5-4
CASSLVGQTSYEQYF | TRBJ2-7 | TRBV7-2
CASSFRTGAFNTGELFF | TRBJ2-2 | TRBV5-6
CASSHRARVSPLHF | TRBJ1-6 | TRBV23-1
CAWSVLQTQNSPLHF | TRBJ1-6 | TRBV30
CASSSGTSGLVEQFF | TRBJ2-1 | TRBV5-6
CSVTLQSSYEQYF | TRBJ2-7 | TRBV29-1
CAWSPHFDQPQHF | TRBJ1-5 | TRBV30
CASSLIGARDTGELFF | TRBJ2-2 | TRBV5-1
CASSKGLAGEETQYF | TRBJ2-5 | TRBV5-1
CAGARGSDTEAFF | TRBJ1-1 | TRBV30
CAWSALGQGNSPLHF | TRBJ1-6 | TRBV30
CATSRDGSHTQYF | TRBJ2-3 | TRBV15
CASSLTAKPLHF | TRBJ1-6 | TRBV7-9
CASSGSGWRTEAFF | TRBJ1-1 | TRBV5-1
CASSPAPNTEAFF | TRBJ1-1 | TRBV19
CASTGDYNEQFF | TRBJ2-1 | TRBV6-5
CASSPSRTSSYEQYF | TRBJ2-7 | TRBV7-2
CASSPSGAQPQHF | TRBJ1-5 | TRBV18
CAWSVPPGNTEAFF | TRBJ1-1 | TRBV30
CASTPPWNNEQFF | TRBJ2-1 | TRBV7-2
CASDNGEQFF | TRBJ2-1 | TRBV2
CASSLYPQETQYF | TRBJ2-5 | TRBV7-9
CASSQQPLAGQGPEKLFF | TRBJ1-4 | TRBV4-3
CASSPTGDRSFSPLHF | TRBJ1-6 | TRBV5-6
CASSINTGTPLSEQFF | TRBJ2-1 | TRBV5-1
CASSLWVRNEQFF | TRBJ2-1 | TRBV27
CASSQGENGNTIYF | TRBJ1-3 | TRBV4-1
CASSVGVGKTWHTDTQYF | TRBJ2-3 | TRBV9
CASSTRDSQETQYF | TRBJ2-5 | TRBV7-2
CASSERTSGIKKVHEQFF | TRBJ2-1 | TRBV5-1
CASSSDRLGTDTQYF | TRBJ2-3 | TRBV6-6
CASSSQGGTEAFF | TRBJ1-1 | TRBV7-9
CASRVTGENTEAFF | TRBJ1-1 | TRBV10-2
CASSLEQPYEQYF | TRBJ2-7 | TRBV5-6
CASSVGGQAEKLFF | TRBJ1-4 | TRBV9
CASSLASGTGSGYTF | TRBJ1-2 | TRBV7-2
CASSFYREANQETQYF | TRBJ2-5 | TRBV7-2
CATSRDRGYEQYF | TRBJ2-7 | TRBV15
CASRAGGTDTQYF | TRBJ2-3 | TRBV11-3
CASSRRELFF | TRBJ2-2 | TRBV7-2
CSVGQGESQPQHF | TRBJ1-5 | TRBV29-1
CASSLAGPKETQYF | TRBJ2-5 | TRBV5-6
CSVETVAYEQYF | TRBJ2-7 | TRBV29-1